Given below is one T cell receptor beta chain in context. This record comes from a study of shared clonotypes between healthy human individuals. CD8 cells regarded as naive lacked CD45RO, were positively chosen for CCR7, and omitted terminally differentiated effector memory CD45RA+ cells. The CDR3 totals 14 residues. Trimming left V 3 bases short and J 4 bases short, with 13 bases between. CDR1 and CDR2 from the germline V gene are MDHEN and SYDVKM. Some clones are missing from TCRdb's copy, which holds only in-frame ones; the method was immunoSEQ multiplex PCR. This sample carries about 1.9 million clones, about 94% of them seen once, and the ten largest clones take about 1.7%.

The sequencing sample was made of naive CD8+ T cells from PBMCs. The chain uses TRBV28 and TRBJ2-7, with a weak D call TRBD2 (6 bases). The origin of this receptor is a man aged 18-30 years in good health. Some clones in this sample may be carry-over from other donors' samples. CDR3 nucleotides: TGTGCCAGCAGTTTTCCCGGGAGTGCATACGAGCAGTACTTC. This codes for CASSFPGSAYEQYF. Using reference TRBV28 and TRBJ2-7 for the parts outside the CDR3, the full variable domain is DVKVTQSSRYLVKRTGEKVFLECVQDMDHENMFWYRQDPGLGLRLIYFSYDVKMKEKGDIPEGYSVSREKKERFSLILESASTNQTSMYLCASSFPGSAYEQYFGPGTRLTVT.